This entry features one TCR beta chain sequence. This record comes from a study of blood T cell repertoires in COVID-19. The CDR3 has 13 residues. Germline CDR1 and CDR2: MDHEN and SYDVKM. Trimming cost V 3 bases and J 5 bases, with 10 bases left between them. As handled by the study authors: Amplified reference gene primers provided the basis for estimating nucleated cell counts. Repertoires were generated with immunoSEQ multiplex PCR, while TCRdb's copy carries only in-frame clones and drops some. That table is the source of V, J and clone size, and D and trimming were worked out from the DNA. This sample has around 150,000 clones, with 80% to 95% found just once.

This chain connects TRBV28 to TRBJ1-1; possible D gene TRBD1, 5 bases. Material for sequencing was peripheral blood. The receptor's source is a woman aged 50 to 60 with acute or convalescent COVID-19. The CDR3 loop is CASSFGEGTEAFF. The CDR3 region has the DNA TGTGCCAGCAGTTTTGGGGAGGGGACTGAAGCTTTCTTT.